Below are 27 T cell receptor beta chains sequenced from a single sample in a study of cytomegalovirus exposure and HLA in healthy donors. The PCR used 60 Vbeta and 13 Jbeta primers. This table comes from immunoSEQ multiplex PCR, and its TCRdb copy is limited to in-frame clones, with some not included. The sample consists of about 120,000 clones, 55% to 65% of them appearing once. Sequenced: PBMCs. These receptors were obtained from a man between 35 and 55 years old in good health and CMV-seropositive.

The V call is TRBV10-2, the J call TRBJ1-2; D unresolved. Germline CDR1 WSHSY, CDR2 SAAADI. This CDR3 spans 13 amino acids. Trimming pared 9 bases from V and 4 bases from J, leaving 15 bases between. In DNA, the CDR3 is TGCGCCAGTGCTGAGGGCGAGGTCTATGGCTACACCTTC. Translated: CASAEGEVYGYTF.

This chain links TRBV11-2 with TRBJ1-2; 8 nucleotides align to TRBD1. Germline CDR1 and CDR2: SGHAT and FQNNGV. The CDR3 is 14 residues long. The J segment lost 5 bases and the V segment lost 1 base, leaving 3 bases of the junction unmatched. The CDR3 protein is CASSLVGQDYGYTF. CDR3 coding DNA: TGTGCCAGCAGCTTAGTGGGACAGGATTATGGCTACACCTTC.

The chain combines TRBV5-4 with TRBJ2-5, with D perhaps matching TRBD1 (6 bases). The CDR3 runs 14 residues. Germline V lookup: CDR1 SGHNT, CDR2 YYREEE (reference sequence). The V gene lost 0 bases and the J gene lost 5 bases, with 11 bases spanning the gap. The CDR3 protein is CASSLAGAPETQYF. The CDR3, as DNA: TGTGCCAGCAGCTTGGCAGGGGCGCCGGAGACCCAGTACTTC.

DNA for the CDR3: TGTGCCAGCAGTTTGGGGGGGGTGGGCACTGAAGCTTTCTTT. This encodes CASSLGGVGTEAFF. The rearrangement uses TRBV27 and TRBJ1-1; a weak D match, TRBD1 (5 bases). The germline V and J ends were trimmed by 3 bases and 4 bases, with 12 bases remaining between them. Looked up from germline, CDR1 is MNHEY and CDR2 is SMNVEV (reference sequence). The CDR3 is 14 residues long.

Notes on this clone: The junction departs from the called germline gene at one end, perhaps through a read error. The gene calls are TRBV5-1 and TRBJ2-1; 8 bases match TRBD1. The CDR3 has 12 residues. CDR1 SGHRS and CDR2 YFSETQ come from the germline V gene. CDR3 amino acids: CASSQTGEIRLF. DNA for the CDR3: TGCGCCAGCAGCCAGACAGGGGAAATCAGGCTCTTC.

The rearrangement links TRBV6-6 to TRBJ2-7, with D unclear. Germline V gives CDR1 MNHNY, CDR2 SVGAGI (reference sequence). The CDR3 runs 16 residues. V gave up 0 bases and J gave up 0 bases, with 12 bases separating them. The CDR3 loop is CASSYSAAGDSYEQYF. CDR3 bases: TGTGCCAGCAGTTACTCGGCCGCAGGCGACTCCTACGAGCAGTACTTC.

The chain links TRBV5-5 to TRBJ1-1, with D possibly TRBD1 on 5 matching bases. Trimming removed 1 base at V and 5 bases at J, with 9 bases between. In germline, CDR1 is SGHKS, CDR2 YYEKEE (reference sequence). The CDR3 is made up of 13 amino acids. Here the CDR3 reads CASSLSGRTEAFF. The CDR3 nucleotides are TGTGCCAGCAGCTTGTCAGGGAGGACTGAAGCTTTCTTT.

V gene TRBV19 combines with J gene TRBJ1-2, with TRBD1 identical over 9 bases. Germline V lookup: CDR1 LNHDA, CDR2 SQIVND (reference sequence). This CDR3 is built from 14 residues. The V gene end was trimmed by 6 bases and the J gene end by 4 bases; junction bases not matched to a gene: 6. In DNA form, the CDR3 reads TGTGCCAGTAGCCTCCTGACAGGGGGCTATGGCTACACCTTC. This gives the protein CASSLLTGGYGYTF.

This clone came up once. The V call is TRBV19, the J call TRBJ1-5; possible D gene TRBD1, 5 bases. CDR3 length: 16 residues. The germline V gene has CDR1 LNHDA and CDR2 SQIVND (reference sequence). V lost 5 bases, J lost 8 bases, and 22 bases lay in between. The CDR3, as DNA: TGTGCCAGTAGTCTCAATCCCGGGGGGGGATGGGAGCCCCAGCATTTT. The encoded protein is CASSLNPGGGWEPQHF.

This clone was counted between two and nine times. The chain uses TRBV29-1 and TRBJ1-1, with D tentatively TRBD1 (6 bases). V lost 1 base and J 12 bases, leaving 12 bases between the germline ends. Germline CDR1 SQVTM, CDR2 ANQGSEA. This CDR3 is built from 11 residues. CDR3 sequence reads: CSVEVTRDTFF. DNA of the CDR3: TGCAGCGTTGAAGTTACCCGGGACACTTTCTTT. Looking up the rest from reference TRBV29-1 and TRBJ1-1 gives the full variable domain: SAVISQKPSRDICQRGTSLTIQCQVDSQVTMMFWYRQQPGQSLTLIATANQGSEATYESGFVIDKFPISRPNLTFSTLTVSNMSPEDSSIYLCSVEVTRDTFFGQGTRLTVV.

This clone was seen ten or more times. V and J are TRBV7-2 and TRBJ1-3, with a possible D match to TRBD1 (5 bases). V lost 5 bases and J lost 2, with 13 bases in between. The CDR3 runs 15 residues. Germline CDR1 reads SGHTA; CDR2 reads FQGNSA. CDR3 in amino acids: CASSVDQGAGNTIYF. The CDR3, as DNA: TGTGCCAGCAGCGTCGACCAGGGTGCTGGAAACACCATATATTTT.

The chain carries TRBV15 and TRBJ1-3; D may be TRBD1 (6 bases). The V end was cut by 2 bases, the J end by 2 bases, with 7 bases between. The CDR3 has 14 residues. The V gene's germline CDR1 is LNHNV and CDR2 YYDKDF (reference sequence). CDR3 sequence: CATSRTGTGNTIYF. The CDR3 DNA reads as TGTGCCACCAGCAGAACAGGGACTGGAAACACCATATATTTT.

The chain is built from TRBV6-5 and TRBJ2-1; 7 bases match TRBD1. CDR3 length: 15 residues. Trimming took 0 bases from V and 5 from J; bases not matched to a gene: 4. Germline CDR1 reads MNHEY; CDR2 reads SVGAGI. DNA for the CDR3: TGTGCCAGCAGTTACTCCGACAGGGACAACAATGAGCAGTTCTTC. Translation gives CASSYSDRDNNEQFF.

This chain links TRBV6-1 with TRBJ1-5; D gene ambiguous. This CDR3 has 14 amino acids. Germline V lookup: CDR1 MNHNS, CDR2 SASEGT. With 2 bases removed from V and 11 bases from J, the gap between germline ends came to 16 bases. This CDR3 reads CASSEPALAGAQHF. The CDR3 nucleotides read TGTGCCAGCAGTGAACCGGCACTCGCCGGAGCCCAGCATTTT.

The chain recombines TRBV10-1 with TRBJ2-3, with 8 bases matching TRBD1. The trim removed 6 bases at V and 2 bases at J, leaving 4 bases unmatched. The V gene's germline CDR1 is WNHNN and CDR2 SYGVQD (reference sequence). This CDR3 is built from 14 residues. CDR3 amino acids: CASSQGATTDTQYF. Here the CDR3 DNA reads TGCGCCAGCAGCCAGGGGGCTACCACAGATACGCAGTATTTT.

The chain combines TRBV18 with TRBJ2-1; 7 bases map to TRBD1. The CDR3 contains 15 residues. The ends lost 6 bases at V and 5 bases at J; junction bases unmatched: 10. Germline V lookup: CDR1 KGHSH, CDR2 LQKENI. The CDR3 is CASSTGVTVNNEQFF. The CDR3 DNA sequence: TGTGCCAGCTCCACAGGGGTAACAGTAAACAATGAGCAGTTCTTC.

The rearrangement joins TRBV4-2 to TRBJ1-2; 7 bases agree with TRBD1. The V gene end was trimmed by 4 bases and the J gene end by 6 bases; junction bases not matched to a gene: 8. This CDR3 contains 14 residues. The germline V gene has CDR1 LGHNA and CDR2 YNFKEQ. The CDR3 DNA reads TGTGCCAGCAGCCGTCAGACAGGGAGTGATGGCTACACCTTC. It specifies CASSRQTGSDGYTF.

The chain carries TRBV9 and TRBJ2-5; 10 bases map to TRBD1. This CDR3 has 16 residues. Trimming removed 4 bases from V and 5 bases from J; junction bases left unmatched: 11. Per the germline V gene, CDR1 is SGDLS and CDR2 is YYNGEE. CDR3 DNA: TGTGCCAGCAGCCGGGGGGACAGGGGTTCAACGGAGACCCAGTACTTC. This codes for CASSRGDRGSTETQYF.

Only a few counts were recorded for this clone. This rearrangement joins TRBV4-2 to TRBJ1-3; D not resolved. V lost 0 bases and J 1 base, leaving 13 bases between the germline ends. Germline-derived CDR1 and CDR2 are LGHNA and YNFKEQ. The CDR3 totals 17 residues. The CDR3 spells CASSQEGAMTSGNTIYF. The CDR3 DNA sequence: TGTGCCAGCAGCCAAGAAGGTGCGATGACTTCTGGAAACACCATATATTTT.

J is TRBJ1-5 and V is TRBV2; maybe TRBD1 (6 bases). V was clipped by 2 bases and J by 6 bases, with 14 bases between them. The CDR3 is 15 residues long. Germline CDR1 reads SNHLY; CDR2 reads FYNNEI. CDR3 DNA sequence: TGTGCCAGCAGTGAAAACAGGGTTAACGGTCAGCCCCAGCATTTT. This sequence encodes CASSENRVNGQPQHF.

The table lists this clone with a few counts. The chain couples TRBV12-5 to TRBJ2-2; D is uncertain. Germline V CDR1 and CDR2: LGHNT, FRNRAP. This CDR3 spans 14 amino acids. The V gene lost 0 bases and the J gene lost 4 bases, with 6 bases spanning the gap. The DNA for the CDR3 is TGTGCTAGTGGTTTGGTATCACTCACCGGGGAGCTGTTTTTT. Protein product: CASGLVSLTGELFF.

This chain joins TRBV21-1 and TRBJ1-3; TRBD1, the D gene given by the table, was not confirmed from the DNA. TRBV21-1 counts as a pseudogene. CDR3 length: 16 residues. CDR3 bases: TGTGCCAGCAGCAAACAGGGGGCCCCCTCTGGAAACACCATATATTTT. This sequence encodes CASSKQGAPSGNTIYF.

This sequence joins TRBV5-1 and TRBJ1-2; D gene uncertain. The CDR3 has 14 amino acids. Germline V gene sequence: CDR1 SGHRS, CDR2 YFSETQ. V was shortened by 0 bases and J by 9 bases, with 15 bases between the two germline ends. As DNA, the CDR3 is TGCGCCAGCAGCTTGGATTGGGTAGGAGGTAGCTACACCTTC. Translating it yields CASSLDWVGGSYTF.

The rearrangement joins TRBV19 to TRBJ2-7; D gene ambiguous. V dropped 0 bases and J dropped 4 bases, with 16 bases sitting between them. The CDR3 runs to 16 residues. Germline loops: CDR1 LNHDA, CDR2 SQIVND (reference sequence). Here the CDR3 reads CASSIDRYRAPYEQYF. The CDR3 nucleotides are TGTGCCAGTAGTATAGATCGTTACCGAGCCCCTTACGAGCAGTACTTC.

The rearrangement uses TRBV9 and TRBJ2-7; 15 bases match TRBD2. Looked up from germline, CDR1 is SGDLS and CDR2 is YYNGEE. The CDR3 length is 16 residues. The trim removed 4 bases at V and 3 bases at J, leaving 5 bases unmatched. CDR3 nucleotides: TGTGCCAGCAGCCCGGGACTAGCGGGGGGAAACTACGAGCAGTACTTC. Protein product: CASSPGLAGGNYEQYF. The full variable domain, its missing parts supplied by reference TRBV9 and TRBJ2-7, is DSGVTQTPKHLITATGQRVTLRCSPRSGDLSVYWYQQSLDQGLQFLIQYYNGEERAKGNILERFSAQQFPDLHSELNLSSLELGDSALYFCASSPGLAGGNYEQYFGPGTRLTVT.

The V call is TRBV12-5, the J call TRBJ2-7; D unclear. From germline, CDR1 is LGHNT and CDR2 FRNRAP. Trimming removed 3 bases at V and 6 bases at J, with 9 bases between. This CDR3 is built from 12 residues. The CDR3, as DNA: TGTGCTAGTGGTTTTATGTTTCCCGAGCAGTACTTC. Translating it yields CASGFMFPEQYF.

This clone was observed a handful of times. The chain is built from TRBV29-1 and TRBJ2-5, with 13 bases aligning to TRBD2. This CDR3 has 13 residues. Germline CDR1 SQVTM, CDR2 ANQGSEA. V gave up 7 bases and J gave up 4 bases; unmatched junction bases: 3. The CDR3 here is CSGRLAGGETQYF. CDR3 bases: TGCAGCGGCAGACTAGCGGGAGGAGAGACCCAGTACTTC.